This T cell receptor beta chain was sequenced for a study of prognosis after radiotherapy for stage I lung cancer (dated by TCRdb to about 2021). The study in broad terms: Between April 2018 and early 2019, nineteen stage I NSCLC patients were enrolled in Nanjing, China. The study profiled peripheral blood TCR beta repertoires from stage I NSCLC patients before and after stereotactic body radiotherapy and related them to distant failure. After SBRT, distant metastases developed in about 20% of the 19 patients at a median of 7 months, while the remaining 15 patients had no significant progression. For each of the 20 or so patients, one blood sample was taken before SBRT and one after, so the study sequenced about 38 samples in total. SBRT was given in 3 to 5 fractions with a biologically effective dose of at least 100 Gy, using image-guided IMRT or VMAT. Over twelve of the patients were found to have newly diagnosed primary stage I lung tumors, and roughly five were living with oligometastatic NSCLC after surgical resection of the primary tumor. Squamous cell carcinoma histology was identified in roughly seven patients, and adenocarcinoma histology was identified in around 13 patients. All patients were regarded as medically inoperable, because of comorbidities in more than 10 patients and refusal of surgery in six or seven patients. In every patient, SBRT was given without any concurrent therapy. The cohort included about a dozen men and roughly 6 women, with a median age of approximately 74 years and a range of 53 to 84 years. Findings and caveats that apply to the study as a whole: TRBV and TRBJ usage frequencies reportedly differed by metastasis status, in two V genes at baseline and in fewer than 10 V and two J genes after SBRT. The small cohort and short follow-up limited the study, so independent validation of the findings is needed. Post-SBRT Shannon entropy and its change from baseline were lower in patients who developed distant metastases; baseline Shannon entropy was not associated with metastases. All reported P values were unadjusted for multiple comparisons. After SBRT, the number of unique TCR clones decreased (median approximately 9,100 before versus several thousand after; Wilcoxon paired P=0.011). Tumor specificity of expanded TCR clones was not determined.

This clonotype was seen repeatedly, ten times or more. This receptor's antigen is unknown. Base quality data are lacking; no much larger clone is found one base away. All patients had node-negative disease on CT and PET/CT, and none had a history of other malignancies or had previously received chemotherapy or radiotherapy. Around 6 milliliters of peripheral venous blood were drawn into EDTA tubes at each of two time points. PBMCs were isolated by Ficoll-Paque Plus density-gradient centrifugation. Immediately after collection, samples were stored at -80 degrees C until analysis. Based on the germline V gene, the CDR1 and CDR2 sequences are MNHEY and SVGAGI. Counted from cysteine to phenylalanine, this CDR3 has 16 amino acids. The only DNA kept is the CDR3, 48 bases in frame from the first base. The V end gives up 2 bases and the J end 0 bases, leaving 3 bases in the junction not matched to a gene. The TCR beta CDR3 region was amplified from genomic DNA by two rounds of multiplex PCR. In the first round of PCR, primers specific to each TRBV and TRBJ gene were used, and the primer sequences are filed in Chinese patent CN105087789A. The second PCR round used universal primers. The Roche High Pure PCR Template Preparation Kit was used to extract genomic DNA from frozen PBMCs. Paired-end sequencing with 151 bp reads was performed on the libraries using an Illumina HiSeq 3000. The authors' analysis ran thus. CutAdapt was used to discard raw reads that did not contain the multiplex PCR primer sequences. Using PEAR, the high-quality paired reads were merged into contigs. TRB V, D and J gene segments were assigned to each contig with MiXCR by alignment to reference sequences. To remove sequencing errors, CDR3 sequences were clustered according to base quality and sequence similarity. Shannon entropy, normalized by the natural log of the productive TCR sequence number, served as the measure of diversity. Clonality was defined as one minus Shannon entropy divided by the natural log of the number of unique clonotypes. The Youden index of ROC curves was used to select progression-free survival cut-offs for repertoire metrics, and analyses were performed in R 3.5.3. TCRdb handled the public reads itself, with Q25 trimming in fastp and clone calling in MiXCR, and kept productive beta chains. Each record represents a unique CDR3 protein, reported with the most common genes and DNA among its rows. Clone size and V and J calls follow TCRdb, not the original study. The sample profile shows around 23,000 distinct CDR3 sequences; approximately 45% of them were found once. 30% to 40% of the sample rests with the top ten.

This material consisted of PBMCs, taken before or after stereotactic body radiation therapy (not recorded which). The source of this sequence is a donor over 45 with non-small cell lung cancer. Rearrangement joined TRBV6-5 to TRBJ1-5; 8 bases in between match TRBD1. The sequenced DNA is TGTGCCAGCAGTTACCAGACAGGGGATAGCAATCAGCCCCAGCATTTT. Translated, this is CASSYQTGDSNQPQHF.